This TCR beta chain was captured in a study of graft-versus-host responses after intestinal transplantation. As for this clone: Its antigen remains unidentified.

The CDR3 extends over 13 amino acids. Overall study results and limits: Ileal or blood samples showed some GvH clones first, and such clones were also found in recipient marrow. Patients with graft-donor T cell macrochimerism had high graft-versus-host to host-versus-graft clonal ratios in allografts. Early after transplant, HvG declines were associated with peak levels of circulating GvH clones.

Repertoires were generated with immunoSEQ multiplex PCR, while TCRdb's copy carries only in-frame clones and drops some. The sample contains about 89,000 clones, around 92% of which appear only once. The rearrangement links TRBV1 to TRBJ2-7; the D call of TRBD1 is as the table states it, not checked on the DNA. TRBV1 is designated a pseudogene. This clonotype was obtained from a human donor who received an intestinal transplant. This specimen consisted of unstimulated CD4+ T cells sorted from spleen or lymph node cells, obtained before intestinal transplant. The CDR3 sequence is CTRTLDRDHEQYF. The CDR3 nucleotides read TGCACCAGGACTTTAGACAGGGACCACGAGCAGTACTTC.